This paragraph covers one T cell receptor beta chain sequence. What it binds is not known. The sample is drawn from a study of T cells in Graves' hyperthyroidism and ophthalmopathy. TCR beta CDR3 sequences were amplified from RNA transcripts. The HTBI primer set served for first-round RT-PCR of the TCR CDR3. TCRdb analysed the multiplex PCR reads with MiXCR anew, one entry per CDR3 protein. The table records a few hundred thousand distinct CDR3 sequences, 18% of them present only once. Findings and limits, study-wide: Most clonotypes that expanded in the thyroid above 0.001 also showed up in blood. A model built on 13 V-J features separated ophthalmopathy from stable hyperthyroidism.

V lost 5 bases, J lost 7 bases, and 8 bases stayed unmatched. CDR1 is SNHLY, CDR2 FYNNEI, per germline. This CDR3 is 15 amino acids long. The specimen was blood. V is TRBV2 and J is TRBJ1-1; TRBD1 agrees at 12 bases. This clonotype originated in a man younger than 35 with Graves' ophthalmopathy. The CDR3 reads CASSPGGDRGLEAFF. CDR3 DNA sequence: TGTGCCAGCAGTCCAGGAGGGGACAGGGGGCTTGAAGCTTTCTTT.